Below are 30 T cell receptor beta chains sequenced from a single sample in a study of shared clonotypes between healthy human individuals. Sequencing was performed with immunoSEQ multiplex PCR; in TCRdb, only in-frame clones are kept and a portion is missing. This repertoire shows about 690,000 clones, about nine tenths found once; its top ten account for 34%. The sequenced material came from memory CD8+ T cells from PBMCs. The sample's subset: CD45RO+ cells pooled with CCR7-negative TemRA cells. These receptors were taken from a man younger than 35 in good health. Some clones in this sample may be carry-over from other donors' samples.

This clone showed up just once. Additional DNA sequences in this sample encode the identical CDR3. V usage is TRBV27 and J usage is TRBJ1-2; D ambiguous. Deletions cut 0 bases from V and 2 bases from J, with 7 bases between. This CDR3 has 14 residues. The V gene's germline CDR1 is MNHEY and CDR2 SMNVEV (reference sequence). The CDR3 coding sequence is TGTGCCAGCAGTTTATCGGCCGGAAACTATGGCTACACCTTC. As protein: CASSLSAGNYGYTF.

This clone was counted once. This likely traces to a read error, being one base from a far larger clone. This CDR3 is also generated by other DNA sequences in the sample. The gene calls are TRBV27 and TRBJ2-7; D is perhaps TRBD2 (6 bases). The CDR3 runs 13 residues. The ends were cut back, 4 bases at V and 0 bases at J, with 7 bases in the middle. Germline V gives CDR1 MNHEY, CDR2 SMNVEV (reference sequence). The CDR3, as DNA: TGTGCCAGCAGTTGGGGAGGCTCCTACGAGCAGTACTTC. Translation: CASSWGGSYEQYF.

DNA for the CDR3: TGTGCCAGCAGCTTGAAGGGCGGAACGAACATTCAGTACTTC. Residues: CASSLKGGTNIQYF. This chain connects TRBV5-4 to TRBJ2-4; D is unclear. Trimming took 1 base from V and 7 from J, leaving 12 bases between them. The germline CDR1 and CDR2 sequences are SGHNT and YYREEE (reference sequence). This CDR3 comprises 14 residues.

V is TRBV29-1 and J is TRBJ2-3, with 9 nucleotides matching TRBD2. The V gene's germline CDR1 is SQVTM and CDR2 ANQGSEA. The CDR3 contains 17 residues. With 7 bases clipped from V and 0 bases from J, the junction kept 14 bases outside the gene matches. The CDR3 DNA follows: TGCAGCGCCGACCCACCGAGACTAGCGGCTAGCACAGATACGCAGTATTTT. It is translated as CSADPPRLAASTDTQYF.

This chain uses TRBV11-2 with TRBJ2-7; TRBD1 agrees at 10 bases. Trimming at V came to 0 bases and at J to 6 bases, leaving 8 bases not matched to a gene. CDR1 and CDR2 from the germline V gene are SGHAT and FQNNGV. This CDR3 has 16 amino acids. The CDR3, as DNA: TGTGCCAGCAGCTTAGACCGGGACAGGGGAGTGGTCGAGCAGTACTTC. Translating it yields CASSLDRDRGVVEQYF. Together with reference TRBV11-2 and TRBJ2-7, the CDR3 gives the full variable domain: EAGVAQSPRYKIIEKRQSVAFWCNPISGHATLYWYQQILGQGPKLLIQFQNNGVVDDSQLPKDRFSAERLKGVDSTLKIQPAKLEDSAVYLCASSLDRDRGVVEQYFGPGTRLTVT.

The J gene is TRBJ1-2, the V gene TRBV27; 10 nucleotides agree with TRBD1. The CDR3 runs to 14 residues. Losses at the gene ends were 4 bases for V and 2 bases for J; bases not matched to a gene: 1. Germline CDR1 reads MNHEY; CDR2 reads SMNVEV (reference sequence). The CDR3 loop is CASSWTGGNYGYTF. Here the CDR3 DNA reads TGTGCCAGCAGTTGGACAGGGGGGAACTATGGCTACACCTTC.

The CDR3 spells CASSNIRTAPSNYGYTF. DNA for the CDR3: TGTGCCAGTAGTAACATTAGGACCGCACCGAGTAACTATGGCTACACCTTC. The chain joins TRBV19 to TRBJ1-2; no definite D call. CDR1 and CDR2 from the germline V gene are LNHDA and SQIVND (reference sequence). The length of the CDR3 is 17 residues. The ends were cut back, 4 bases at V and 1 base at J, with 19 bases in the middle. Full variable domain (missing parts from reference TRBV19 and TRBJ1-2): DGGITQSPKYLFRKEGQNVTLSCEQNLNHDAMYWYRQDPGQGLRLIYYSQIVNDFQKGDIAEGYSVSREKKESFPLTVTSAQKNPTAFYLCASSNIRTAPSNYGYTFGSGTRLTVV.

The chain carries TRBV4-3 and TRBJ2-2; 7 nucleotides line up with TRBD1. The CDR3 totals 17 residues. The V segment lost 0 bases and the J segment 6 bases; nucleotides outside the gene matches: 10. The germline gives CDR1 LGHNA, CDR2 YSLEER. Here the CDR3 reads CASSQDRAQGDPGELFF. Written as DNA, the CDR3 is TGCGCCAGCAGCCAAGATAGAGCCCAGGGGGACCCCGGGGAGCTGTTTTTT.

The rearrangement links TRBV4-3 to TRBJ2-7, with 7 bases that match TRBD1. With V trimmed by 0 bases and J by 0 bases, 5 bases remained unmatched. This CDR3 has 16 residues. Germline CDR1 and CDR2: LGHNA and YSLEER. CDR3 loop: CASSQDQGVASYEQYF. The CDR3 DNA reads TGCGCCAGCAGCCAAGATCAGGGGGTCGCCTCCTACGAGCAGTACTTC.

This chain connects TRBV10-3 to TRBJ2-3; 8 positions agree with TRBD2. The trim removed 7 bases at V and 1 base at J, leaving 7 bases unmatched. CDR1 is ENHRY, CDR2 SYGVKD, per germline. The length of the CDR3 is 15 residues. CDR3: CAITPGGAGTDTQYF. The CDR3 nucleotides are TGTGCCATCACACCCGGGGGGGCCGGCACAGATACGCAGTATTTT.

CDR3 DNA sequence: TGTGCCAGTAGCCATAGCGGGAACTCCTACAATGAGCAGTTCTTC. This codes for CASSHSGNSYNEQFF. The chain joins TRBV19 to TRBJ2-1; 8 bases align to TRBD2. Trimming cost V 6 bases and J 0 bases; bases outside gene matches: 4. CDR1 LNHDA and CDR2 SQIVND come from the germline V gene (reference sequence). The CDR3 loop spans 15 amino acids.

This chain uses TRBV29-1 with TRBJ2-1; tentative D call: TRBD2 (6 bases). This CDR3 is 12 amino acids long. Trimming removed 1 base at V and 15 bases at J, with 16 bases between. Germline V gene lookup returns CDR1 SQVTM and CDR2 ANQGSEA. The CDR3 reads CSVEVPGLFRFF. The CDR3 bases are TGCAGCGTTGAAGTCCCTGGACTATTCCGGTTCTTC.

The chain is built from TRBV10-3 and TRBJ2-7; D not resolved. Trimming pared 2 bases from V and 0 bases from J, leaving 11 bases between. Germline V gives CDR1 ENHRY, CDR2 SYGVKD. The CDR3 is made up of 15 amino acids. The DNA of the CDR3 is TGTGCCATCAGTGAGCCCTCCGACACCTCCTACGAGCAGTACTTC. Protein sequence: CAISEPSDTSYEQYF.

The table lists this clone with a count of one. The chain recombines TRBV7-9 with TRBJ2-3; TRBD2 agrees at 9 bases. Germline loops: CDR1 SEHNR, CDR2 FQNEAQ (reference sequence). The V gene end was trimmed by 5 bases and the J gene end by 2 bases; junction bases not matched to a gene: 8. This CDR3 comprises 16 residues. CDR3 coding DNA: TGTGCCAGCAGCCGACTACTAGCGGGCCCCACAGATACGCAGTATTTT. Protein: CASSRLLAGPTDTQYF.

The J gene is TRBJ1-1, the V gene TRBV7-2; no clear D. V lost 1 base, J lost 1 base, and 10 bases lay in between. Germline V CDR1 and CDR2: SGHTA, FQGNSA. The CDR3 totals 15 residues. CDR3 sequence reads: CASSLGFRGNTEAFF. The CDR3 coding sequence is TGTGCCAGCAGCTTAGGGTTTCGGGGGAACACTGAAGCTTTCTTT.

Regarding this clone: Within the sample, other DNA sequences also encode this same CDR3. V is TRBV11-2 and J is TRBJ2-7; D possibly corresponds to TRBD2 (5 bases). The CDR3 is 13 amino acids. V was trimmed by 1 base and J by 1 base, leaving 5 bases between them. Looked up from germline, CDR1 is SGHAT and CDR2 is FQNNGV. The CDR3 DNA reads as TGTGCCAGCAGCTTAGGCGGGTCCTACGAGCAGTACTTC. Translated, it gives CASSLGGSYEQYF.

The chain combines TRBV27 with TRBJ2-3; no definite D call. Germline V lookup: CDR1 MNHEY, CDR2 SMNVEV (reference sequence). Trimming took off 5 bases at V and 2 bases at J, with 14 bases between the two ends. This CDR3 has 15 residues. The CDR3 sequence: CASSPRPAYTDTQYF. CDR3 DNA sequence: TGTGCCAGCAGTCCCCGTCCAGCGTACACAGATACGCAGTATTTT.

The chain joins TRBV4-3 to TRBJ1-2; D is undetermined. The germline V gene encodes CDR1 LGHNA and CDR2 YSLEER. This CDR3 is built from 15 residues. The V and J ends lost 5 bases and 6 bases respectively, with 19 bases between them. DNA for the CDR3: TGCGCCAGCAGCTATCCGCCGGTAGCCCGACATGGCTACACCTTC. This codes for CASSYPPVARHGYTF.

The genes are TRBV18 and TRBJ2-7; a possible D gene is TRBD1 (6 bases). The germline CDR1 and CDR2 sequences are KGHSH and LQKENI. Deletions cut 5 bases from V and 0 bases from J, with 8 bases between. This CDR3 has 13 amino acids. CDR3 region: CASSEDSSYEQYF. The CDR3 DNA reads TGTGCCAGCTCAGAGGACAGCTCCTACGAGCAGTACTTC.

V gene TRBV10-3 combines with J gene TRBJ2-1, with 9 bases that match TRBD1. V lost 3 bases to trimming and J lost 10 bases; unmatched junction nucleotides: 7. This CDR3 comprises 14 residues. Germline CDR1 reads ENHRY; CDR2 reads SYGVKD. This chain's CDR3 is CAISDRDRVKEQFF. CDR3 DNA: TGTGCCATCAGTGACCGGGACAGGGTAAAGGAGCAGTTCTTC.

The chain has TRBV27 and TRBJ1-6; D not certain. The CDR3 covers 15 residues. V shed 2 bases and J shed 9 bases, with 14 bases lying between them. CDR1 is MNHEY and CDR2 is SMNVEV in the germline V gene (reference sequence). The CDR3 is CASSLEGTWGSPLHF. For the CDR3, the DNA is TGTGCCAGCAGTTTAGAGGGCACCTGGGGTTCACCCCTCCACTTT.

In this sample, this clone turned up once. The sample carries other DNA sequences with the same CDR3. This chain joins TRBV7-9 and TRBJ2-1, with D uncertain. Germline V gene sequence: CDR1 SEHNR, CDR2 FQNEAQ (reference sequence). The CDR3 spans 14 residues. The V end was cut by 3 bases, the J end by 0 bases, with 6 bases between. CDR3 loop: CASSFVTSYNEQFF. Here the CDR3 DNA reads TGTGCCAGCAGCTTTGTCACCTCCTACAATGAGCAGTTCTTC.

The genes are TRBV13 and TRBJ2-1; 7 bases agree with TRBD2. The CDR3 contains 16 residues. Germline V lookup: CDR1 PRHDT, CDR2 FYEKMQ (reference sequence). With V trimmed by 4 bases and J by 5 bases, 11 bases remained unmatched. In DNA form, the CDR3 reads TGTGCCAGCAGCTACGAACTGGGGGGGAACCACAATGAGCAGTTCTTC. Translating it yields CASSYELGGNHNEQFF.

The chain has TRBV5-1 and TRBJ2-7; no definite D call. CDR3 length equals 12 residues. Germline V gene sequence: CDR1 SGHRS, CDR2 YFSETQ. The ends were cut back, 1 base at V and 2 bases at J, with 4 bases in the middle. CDR3 residues: CASSLSTYEQYF. CDR3 bases: TGCGCCAGCAGCTTGTCCACCTACGAGCAGTACTTC.

The chain couples TRBV27 to TRBJ1-2; 7 bases are shared with TRBD1. After removal of 0 bases from V and 7 bases from J, the junction contained 5 bases not matched to a gene. The CDR3 runs to 14 residues. Per the germline V gene, CDR1 is MNHEY and CDR2 is SMNVEV (reference sequence). CDR3 loop: CASSLSAQGVGYTF. Here the CDR3 DNA reads TGTGCCAGCAGTTTATCTGCGCAGGGGGTTGGCTACACCTTC.

The V call is TRBV4-1, the J call TRBJ2-1; the match to TRBD1 covers 7 bases. The CDR3 contains 15 residues. Losses at the gene ends were 6 bases for V and 1 base for J; bases not matched to a gene: 6. CDR1 is MGHRA and CDR2 is YSYEKL in the germline V gene. Here the CDR3 DNA reads TGCGCCAGCAGTCGATCGACAGGGTCCTACAATGAGCAGTTCTTC. As protein: CASSRSTGSYNEQFF.

In DNA, the CDR3 is TGTGCCAGCAGATCGACCCACCGACAGGGGGACGGGGAGCAGTACTTC. It yields the protein CASRSTHRQGDGEQYF. J is TRBJ2-7 and V is TRBV13; 9 nucleotides line up with TRBD1. The germline V gene encodes CDR1 PRHDT and CDR2 FYEKMQ (reference sequence). Trimming took 6 bases from V and 7 from J; bases not matched to a gene: 16. The CDR3 is 16 amino acids.

The chain links TRBV27 to TRBJ2-1; D might be TRBD2 (7 bases). The CDR3 length is 16 residues. The V and J ends lost 3 bases and 0 bases respectively, with 12 bases between them. The germline CDR1 and CDR2 sequences are MNHEY and SMNVEV (reference sequence). The CDR3: CASSFWGGASYNEQFF. CDR3 in DNA: TGTGCCAGCAGTTTTTGGGGGGGGGCCTCCTACAATGAGCAGTTCTTC.

The V gene is TRBV27, the J gene TRBJ2-1, with TRBD2 matching 9 bases. The CDR3 consists of 15 residues. Losses at the gene ends were 5 bases for V and 4 bases for J; bases not matched to a gene: 6. Germline loops: CDR1 MNHEY, CDR2 SMNVEV (reference sequence). CDR3 bases: TGTGCCAGCAGTCTTATAGCGGGAGTTTACAATGAGCAGTTCTTC. This sequence encodes CASSLIAGVYNEQFF.

The chain carries TRBV5-1 and TRBJ2-7, with D perhaps assigned TRBD1 or TRBD2 (5 bases each). The CDR3 loop spans 14 amino acids. Germline-derived CDR1 and CDR2 are SGHRS and YFSETQ. The V gene lost 0 bases and the J gene lost 6 bases, with 13 bases spanning the gap. The DNA of the CDR3 is TGCGCCAGCAGCTTGGCCAGTGGGGCGGGCGAGCAGTACTTC. This sequence encodes CASSLASGAGEQYF.